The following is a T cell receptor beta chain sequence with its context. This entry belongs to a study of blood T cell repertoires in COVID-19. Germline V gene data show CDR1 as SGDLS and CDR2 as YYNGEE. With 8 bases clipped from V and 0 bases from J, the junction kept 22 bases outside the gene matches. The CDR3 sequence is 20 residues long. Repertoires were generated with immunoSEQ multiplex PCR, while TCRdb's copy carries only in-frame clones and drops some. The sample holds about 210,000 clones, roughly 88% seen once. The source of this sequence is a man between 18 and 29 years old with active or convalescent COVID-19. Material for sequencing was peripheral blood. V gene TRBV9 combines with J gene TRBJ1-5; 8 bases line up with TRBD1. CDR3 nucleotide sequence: TGTGCCAGTAACGAACGAGGACAGGGCCTCCCATCCTATAGCAATCAGCCCCAGCATTTT. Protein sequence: CASNERGQGLPSYSNQPQHF.